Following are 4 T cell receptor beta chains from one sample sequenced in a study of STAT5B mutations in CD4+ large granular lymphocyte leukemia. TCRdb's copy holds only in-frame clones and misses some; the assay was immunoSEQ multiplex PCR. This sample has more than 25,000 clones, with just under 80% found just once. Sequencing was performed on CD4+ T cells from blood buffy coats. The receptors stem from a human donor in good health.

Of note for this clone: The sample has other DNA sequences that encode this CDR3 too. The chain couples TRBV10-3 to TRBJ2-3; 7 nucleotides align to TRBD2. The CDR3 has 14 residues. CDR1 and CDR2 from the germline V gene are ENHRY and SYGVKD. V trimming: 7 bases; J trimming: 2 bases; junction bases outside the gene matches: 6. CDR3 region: CAIKRAGATDTQYF. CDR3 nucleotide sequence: TGTGCCATCAAGAGGGCGGGAGCCACAGATACGCAGTATTTT.

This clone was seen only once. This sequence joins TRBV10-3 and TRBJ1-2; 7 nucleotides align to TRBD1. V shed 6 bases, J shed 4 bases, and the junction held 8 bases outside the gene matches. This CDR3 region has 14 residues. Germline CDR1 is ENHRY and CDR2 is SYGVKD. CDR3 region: CAIRRGGQIYGYTF. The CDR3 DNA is TGTGCCATCAGGAGGGGGGGACAGATCTATGGCTACACCTTC.

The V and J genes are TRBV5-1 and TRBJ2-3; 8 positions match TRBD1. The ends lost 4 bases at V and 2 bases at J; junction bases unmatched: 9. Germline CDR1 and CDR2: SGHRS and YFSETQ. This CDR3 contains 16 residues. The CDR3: CASSPYGQGFTDTQYF. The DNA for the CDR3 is TGCGCCAGCAGCCCTTACGGACAGGGATTCACAGATACGCAGTATTTT.

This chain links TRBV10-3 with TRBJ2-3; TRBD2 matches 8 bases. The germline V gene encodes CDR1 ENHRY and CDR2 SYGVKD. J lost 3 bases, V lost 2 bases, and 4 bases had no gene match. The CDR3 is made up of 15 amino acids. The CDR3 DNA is TGTGCCATCAGTGAGGGACTAGCACGAACAGATACGCAGTATTTT. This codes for CAISEGLARTDTQYF.